The TCR beta chain under discussion was sequenced for a study of shared clonotypes between healthy human individuals. The CDR3 has 12 amino acids. Assay: immunoSEQ multiplex PCR; the TCRdb copy retains only in-frame clones and omits some. The sample holds about 1,500,000 clones, approximately 96% seen once. This chain connects TRBV21-1 to TRBJ1-1. TRBV21-1 is a recognized pseudogene. The sample consisted of naive CD4+ T cells sorted from blood. Subset specified: CD45RA+ positively selected. The sequence came from a man aged 25-40 years in good health. The CDR3 spells CASRGIRTEAFF. CDR3 sequence (DNA): TGTGCCAGCAGAGGAATTCGCACTGAAGCTTTCTTT.